The 11 T cell receptor beta chains presented below share a single source sample, sequenced in a study of shared clonotypes between healthy human individuals. Generated by immunoSEQ multiplex PCR, the TCRdb table keeps only in-frame clones and is missing some. The data contain some 2,500,000 clones, under 95% of them singletons. Sequencing was done on a sample of naive CD4+ T cells from PBMCs. Subset noted: CD45RA+ positively selected. Every receptor here comes from a man aged 18 to 30 in good health. Some clones in this sample may be carry-over from other donors' samples.

A note on this clone: The sample contains more than one DNA sequence encoding this CDR3. The chain recombines TRBV19 with TRBJ2-7; the match to TRBD1 covers 7 bases. V shed 1 base, J shed 2 bases, and the junction held 5 bases outside the gene matches. Germline lookup yields CDR1 LNHDA and CDR2 SQIVND (reference sequence). There are 15 residues in the CDR3. CDR3: CASSIGGRGTYEQYF. CDR3 in DNA: TGTGCCAGTAGTATAGGAGGCAGGGGGACCTACGAGCAGTACTTC.

The CDR3 here is CASSMGTGGADTQYF. In DNA, the CDR3 is TGTGCCAGCAGCATGGGGACGGGAGGGGCAGATACGCAGTATTTT. The chain joins TRBV7-9 to TRBJ2-3; 8 bases agree with TRBD2. Germline V gene data show CDR1 as SEHNR and CDR2 as FQNEAQ (reference sequence). The junction had 8 bases not matched to a gene; V was cut back by 5 bases and J by 4 bases. The CDR3 extends over 15 amino acids.

V usage is TRBV9 and J usage is TRBJ1-3; tentatively, D is TRBD1 (5 bases). Trimming removed 4 bases from V and 0 bases from J, with 14 bases in between. Germline loops: CDR1 SGDLS, CDR2 YYNGEE. This CDR3 is 16 amino acids long. The CDR3 sequence is CASSPGTVSSGNTIYF. The CDR3 DNA reads as TGTGCCAGCAGCCCGGGGACCGTGAGCTCTGGAAACACCATATATTTT.

The V gene is TRBV18, the J gene TRBJ1-4, with D perhaps TRBD1 (6 bases). Looked up from germline, CDR1 is KGHSH and CDR2 is LQKENI. This CDR3 region has 16 residues. Trimming shortened V by 5 bases and J by 1 base, and 14 bases separated the two germline ends. For the CDR3, the DNA is TGTGCCAGCTCATTACAGGGTTCGGGAACTAATGAAAAACTGTTTTTT. Translated, it gives CASSLQGSGTNEKLFF.

The chain couples TRBV13 to TRBJ1-3, with a weak D call TRBD1 (5 bases). The CDR3 contains 17 residues. Germline V gene sequence: CDR1 PRHDT, CDR2 FYEKMQ (reference sequence). Trimming left V 1 base short and J 0 bases short, with 13 bases between. CDR3 residues: CASSLVARANSGNTIYF. The CDR3 DNA reads TGTGCCAGCAGCTTAGTTGCCAGGGCAAACTCTGGAAACACCATATATTTT. Using reference TRBV13 and TRBJ1-3 for the parts outside the CDR3, the full variable domain is AAGVIQSPRHLIKEKRETATLKCYPIPRHDTVYWYQQGPGQDPQFLISFYEKMQSDKGSIPDRFSAQQFSDYHSELNMSSLELGDSALYFCASSLVARANSGNTIYFGEGSWLTVV.

This chain links TRBV28 with TRBJ1-4; maybe TRBD1 (6 bases). CDR3 length equals 15 residues. Germline assignment: CDR1 MDHEN and CDR2 SYDVKM. The germline V and J ends were trimmed by 5 bases and 8 bases, with 18 bases remaining between them. The CDR3 nucleotides read TGTGCCAGCAGTAGGCCAGGTGGGGGGCGGGAAAAACTGTTTTTT. Residues: CASSRPGGGREKLFF.

The chain recombines TRBV7-9 with TRBJ1-5; D might be TRBD1 (6 bases). V lost 6 bases, J lost 7 bases, and 19 bases lay in between. CDR3 length equals 15 residues. The germline gives CDR1 SEHNR, CDR2 FQNEAQ (reference sequence). The CDR3 region has the DNA TGTGCCAGCAGTCCCGACAGGACCTCGGGGCAGCCCCAGCATTTT. Amino acids: CASSPDRTSGQPQHF.

The chain combines TRBV9 with TRBJ2-3; 7 nucleotides align to TRBD2. V gave up 2 bases and J gave up 2 bases; unmatched junction bases: 5. Germline V lookup: CDR1 SGDLS, CDR2 YYNGEE. The CDR3 loop spans 15 amino acids. The CDR3 loop reads CASSVLAVHTDTQYF. CDR3 bases: TGTGCCAGCAGCGTCCTAGCGGTACACACAGATACGCAGTATTTT.

The gene calls are TRBV5-1 and TRBJ1-2; no definite D call. The CDR3 has 14 amino acids. The germline gives CDR1 SGHRS, CDR2 YFSETQ. The V gene lost 0 bases and the J gene lost 5 bases, with 11 bases spanning the gap. The CDR3 sequence is CASSLDGDPYGYTF. The CDR3 bases are TGCGCCAGCAGCTTGGACGGGGATCCTTATGGCTACACCTTC.

This chain uses TRBV28 with TRBJ2-3, with D possibly being TRBD1 (5 bases). The CDR3 contains 15 residues. CDR1 and CDR2 (germline): MDHEN, SYDVKM. Trimming removed 7 bases from V and 1 base from J, with 15 bases in between. CDR3 loop: CASTQRSRGTDTQYF. The CDR3 DNA is TGTGCCAGCACCCAACGGTCCAGGGGCACAGATACGCAGTATTTT.

In the case of this clone: The sample contains more than one DNA sequence encoding this CDR3. This rearrangement joins TRBV5-1 to TRBJ2-3; the D gene is possibly TRBD1 (5 bases). The CDR3 is 14 residues long. Germline CDR1 reads SGHRS; CDR2 reads YFSETQ. Trimming shortened V by 3 bases and J by 2 bases, and 10 bases separated the two germline ends. CDR3 sequence: CASSSRVSTDTQYF. The DNA of the CDR3 is TGCGCCAGCAGCTCCAGGGTCTCCACAGATACGCAGTATTTT.